Given below is one T cell receptor beta chain in context. Its target is unknown. The immunoSEQ assay was version 4, run in survey mode. Measured with immunoSEQ multiplex PCR; TCRdb has only the in-frame clones, and not every one. The table has about 37,000 clones, about 87% seen once. Cells were stimulated nonspecifically with anti-CD3/anti-CD28 magnetic beads. Sorting of responding CD4+ T cells relied on upregulated CD40 ligand together with CD69. The germline V gene encodes CDR1 SGHTS and CDR2 YDEGEE. The CDR3 is made up of 15 amino acids. V gave up 0 bases and J gave up 4 bases, with 11 bases separating them. This specimen belongs to a study of persistence of HIV-infected CD4 T cells. Study conclusions and caveats: Antigen-responding cells were enriched for degenerate expanded CDR3beta sequences.

This receptor was taken from an adult man with HIV who was CMV-seropositive. V usage is TRBV5-8 and J usage is TRBJ2-1, with D perhaps TRBD1 (6 bases). This sample comprised CD4+ T cells sorted from PBMCs after roughly 18-hour stimulation, obtained from a patient who received antiretroviral therapy. This CDR3 reads CASSLGGLLYNEQFF. The CDR3 coding sequence is TGTGCCAGCAGCTTGGGGGGGCTTTTATACAATGAGCAGTTCTTC.